This T cell receptor (beta chain) was retrieved from a study of blood T cell repertoires in COVID-19. Study as a whole: In each case, the material was cDNA or gDNA derived from T cells, B-cell-depleted T cells, or PBMCs.

Germline CDR1 is SNHLY and CDR2 is FYNNEI. CDR3 size: 13 residues. The V end was cut by 6 bases, the J end by 9 bases, with 12 bases between. The data were produced by immunoSEQ multiplex PCR, yet TCRdb's version contains in-frame clones alone and is incomplete. The top ten hold approximately 6.2% of the sample, which has approximately 100,000 clones, roughly four fifths seen once. The TCR sequence derives from an elderly man with COVID-19, enrolled during active disease. The J gene is TRBJ1-6, the V gene TRBV2, with a tentative D call TRBD1 (6 bases). The sequenced sample consisted of peripheral blood. CDR3 loop: CASSGQNISPLHF. The CDR3 DNA follows: TGTGCCAGCAGCGGACAGAACATTTCACCCCTCCACTTT.